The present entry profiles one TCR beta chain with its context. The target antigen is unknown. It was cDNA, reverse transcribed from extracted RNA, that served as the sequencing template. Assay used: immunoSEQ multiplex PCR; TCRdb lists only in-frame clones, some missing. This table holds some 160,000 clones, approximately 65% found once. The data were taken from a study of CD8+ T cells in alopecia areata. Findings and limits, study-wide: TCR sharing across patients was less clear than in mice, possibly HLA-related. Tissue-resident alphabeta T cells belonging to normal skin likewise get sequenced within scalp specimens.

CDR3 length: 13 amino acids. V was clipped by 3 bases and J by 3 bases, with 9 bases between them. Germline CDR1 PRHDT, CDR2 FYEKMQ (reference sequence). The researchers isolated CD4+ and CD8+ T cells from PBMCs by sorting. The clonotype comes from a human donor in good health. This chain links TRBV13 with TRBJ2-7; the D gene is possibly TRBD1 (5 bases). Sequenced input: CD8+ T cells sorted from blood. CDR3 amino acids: CASSLDNLYEQYF. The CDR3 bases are TGTGCCAGCAGCTTGGACAATCTCTACGAGCAGTACTTC.